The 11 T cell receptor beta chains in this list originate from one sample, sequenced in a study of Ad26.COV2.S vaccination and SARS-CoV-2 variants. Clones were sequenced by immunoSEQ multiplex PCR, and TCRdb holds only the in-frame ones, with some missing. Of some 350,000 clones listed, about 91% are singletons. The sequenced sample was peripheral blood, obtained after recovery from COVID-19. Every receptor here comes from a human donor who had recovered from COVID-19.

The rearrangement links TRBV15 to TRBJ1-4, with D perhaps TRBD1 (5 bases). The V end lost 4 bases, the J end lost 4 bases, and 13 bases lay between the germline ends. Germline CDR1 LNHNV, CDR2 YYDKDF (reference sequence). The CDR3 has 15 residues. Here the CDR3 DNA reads TGTGCCACCAGCACAGTGACAGCCAGTAATGAAAAACTGTTTTTT. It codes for CATSTVTASNEKLFF.

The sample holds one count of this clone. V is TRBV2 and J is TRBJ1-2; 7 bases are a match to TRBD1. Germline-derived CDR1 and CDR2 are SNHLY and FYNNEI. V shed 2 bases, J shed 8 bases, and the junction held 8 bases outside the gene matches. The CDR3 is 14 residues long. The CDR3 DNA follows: TGTGCCAGCAGTGAACTACAGGGGAATGGCGGCTACACCTTC. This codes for CASSELQGNGGYTF.

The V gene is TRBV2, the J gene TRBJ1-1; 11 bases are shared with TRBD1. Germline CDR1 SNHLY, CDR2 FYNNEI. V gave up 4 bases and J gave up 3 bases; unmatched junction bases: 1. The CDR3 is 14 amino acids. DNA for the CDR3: TGTGCCAGCAGTGGGGGACAGGGGGACACTGAAGCTTTCTTT. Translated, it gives CASSGGQGDTEAFF.

The DNA for the CDR3 is TGCAGCGTTGAAGGGCAAGGGGCAGGGGGTTCCACCTTC. Translating it yields CSVEGQGAGGSTF. The V call is TRBV29-1, the J call TRBJ1-2; 7 bases align to TRBD1. The CDR3 runs to 13 residues. Germline V gene sequence: CDR1 SQVTM, CDR2 ANQGSEA. J was trimmed by 13 bases and V by 1 base; bases with no gene match: 12.

CDR3 residues: CASRSPPGTNEKLFF. The CDR3 nucleotides are TGTGCCAGCAGATCCCCGCCCGGTACTAATGAAAAACTGTTTTTT. The V call is TRBV28, the J call TRBJ1-4; no clear D gene. This CDR3 is built from 15 residues. CDR1 is MDHEN and CDR2 is SYDVKM in the germline V gene. Trimming took off 6 bases at V and 2 bases at J, with 13 bases between the two ends.

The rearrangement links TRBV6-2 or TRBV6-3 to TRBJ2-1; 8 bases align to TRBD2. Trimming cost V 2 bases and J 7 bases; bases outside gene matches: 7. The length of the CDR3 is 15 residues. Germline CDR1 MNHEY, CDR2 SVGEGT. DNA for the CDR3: TGTGCCAGCAGTTACCGGGGGGGCCTCGTGAATGAGCAGTTCTTC. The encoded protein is CASSYRGGLVNEQFF.

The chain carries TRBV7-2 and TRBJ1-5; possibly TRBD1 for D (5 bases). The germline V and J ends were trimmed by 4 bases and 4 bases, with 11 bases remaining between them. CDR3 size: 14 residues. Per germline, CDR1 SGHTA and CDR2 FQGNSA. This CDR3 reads CASSSRQLNQPQHF. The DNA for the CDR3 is TGTGCCAGCAGCTCTAGACAGCTTAATCAGCCCCAGCATTTT.

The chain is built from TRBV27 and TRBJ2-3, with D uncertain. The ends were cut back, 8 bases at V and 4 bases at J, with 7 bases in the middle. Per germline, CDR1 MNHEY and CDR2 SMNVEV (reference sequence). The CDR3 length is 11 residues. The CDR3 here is CASGHADTQYF. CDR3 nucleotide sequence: TGTGCCAGCGGGCATGCAGATACGCAGTATTTT.

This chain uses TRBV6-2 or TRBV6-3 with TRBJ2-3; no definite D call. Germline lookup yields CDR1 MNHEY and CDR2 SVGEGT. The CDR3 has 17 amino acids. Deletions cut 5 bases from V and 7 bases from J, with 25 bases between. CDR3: CASSTLRTPGDVNTQYF. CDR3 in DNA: TGTGCCAGCAGTACCTTAAGGACGCCTGGGGATGTGAATACGCAGTATTTT.

This CDR3 reads CASSPGPRDPNEKLFF. CDR3 sequence (DNA): TGTGCCAGCAGCCCGGGACCGAGGGACCCAAATGAAAAACTGTTTTTT. The gene calls are TRBV4-2 and TRBJ1-4, with D tentatively TRBD1 (5 bases). Trimming cost V 4 bases and J 5 bases, with 17 bases left between them. This CDR3 has 16 residues. Germline assignment: CDR1 LGHNA and CDR2 YNFKEQ.

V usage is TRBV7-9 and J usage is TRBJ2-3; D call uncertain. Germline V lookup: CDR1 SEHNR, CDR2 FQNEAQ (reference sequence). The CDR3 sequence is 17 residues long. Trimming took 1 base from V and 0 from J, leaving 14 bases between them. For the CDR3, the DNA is TGTGCCAGCAGCTTAGACTTTCGTGGTACTAGCACAGATACGCAGTATTTT. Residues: CASSLDFRGTSTDTQYF.